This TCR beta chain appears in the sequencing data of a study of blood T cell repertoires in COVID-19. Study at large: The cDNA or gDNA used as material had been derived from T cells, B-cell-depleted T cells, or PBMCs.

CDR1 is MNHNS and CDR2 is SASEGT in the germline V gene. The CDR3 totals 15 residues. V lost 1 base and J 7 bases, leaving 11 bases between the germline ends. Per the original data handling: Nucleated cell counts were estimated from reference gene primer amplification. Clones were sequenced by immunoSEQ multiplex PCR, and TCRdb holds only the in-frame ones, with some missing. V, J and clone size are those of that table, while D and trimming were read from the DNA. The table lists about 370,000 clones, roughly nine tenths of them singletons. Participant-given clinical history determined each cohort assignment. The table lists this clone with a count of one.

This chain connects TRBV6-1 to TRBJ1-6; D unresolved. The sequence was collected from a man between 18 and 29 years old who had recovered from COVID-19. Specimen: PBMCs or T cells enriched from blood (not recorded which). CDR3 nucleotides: TGTGCCAGCAGTGAAGATAGGGAGTACAATTCACCCCTCCACTTT. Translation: CASSEDREYNSPLHF.